Listed below are T cell receptor beta chains from one sample, sequenced in a study of blood T cell repertoires in COVID-19. Libraries were prepared by immunoSEQ multiplex PCR; TCRdb keeps only in-frame clonotypes and omits some of them. The data contain roughly 160,000 clones, approximately 85% of them seen just once; the ten biggest clones take up under 3.5%. Sequenced material: peripheral blood. The receptors here all came from a woman older than 75 with COVID-19, enrolled during active disease. CDR3s include the opening cysteine and the closing phenylalanine or tryptophan. D genes are given only for firm matches. Expanded clones get a size class; other rows say once, few or many, or leave the size out.

J,V,D,size,DNA,CDR3
TRBJ2-1,TRBV5-5,TRBD1,.,TGTGCCAGCAGCAACAGGGGTGACTACTCCCTGCCCAATGAGCAGTTCTTC,CASSNRGDYSLPNEQFF
TRBJ2-7,TRBV4-2,TRBD2,.,TGTGCCAGCAGCCAATCCAGCGGGGGGGCGAGAGAGCAGTACTTC,CASSQSSGGAREQYF
TRBJ2-2,TRBV9,TRBD2,.,TGTGCCAGCAGCGTAGCCCCTGTACTTTCGGGACTAGGTTCTTACGGGGAGCTGTTTTTT,CASSVAPVLSGLGSYGELFF
TRBJ1-2,TRBV30,TRBD1,once,TGTGCCTCGACAGGGCGATATGGCTACACCTTC,CASTGRYGYTF
TRBJ1-6,TRBV30,TRBD1,.,TGTGCCTGGAGAAGACAGGGATATAATTCACCCCTCCACTTT,CAWRRQGYNSPLHF
TRBJ2-7,TRBV5-1,TRBD2,.,TGCGCCAGCAGCTTGGGGGGGGTAGGCGCGGGAGCGCGCGAGCAGTACTTC,CASSLGGVGAGAREQYF
TRBJ1-2,TRBV19,.,.,TGTGCCGCAGGGTCCTATGGCTACACCTTC,CAAGSYGYTF
TRBJ2-1,TRBV24-1,TRBD2,once,TGTGCCACCAGTGACGCCAGCGGGAGCTACTCCTACAATGAGCAGTTCTTC,CATSDASGSYSYNEQFF
TRBJ2-7,TRBV7-2,.,.,TGTGCCAGCAGCTCGAGGCCGGGGGAACCATACGAGCAGTACTTC,CASSSRPGEPYEQYF
TRBJ2-3,TRBV18,.,.,TGTGCCAGCTCTCTTCTGCCCCGCGCAAGCACAGATACGCAGTATTTT,CASSLLPRASTDTQYF
TRBJ2-7,TRBV4-2,.,once,TGTGCCAGCAGCCAAGAGGCAGGGGCCGTCTCTGAGCAGTACTTC,CASSQEAGAVSEQYF
TRBJ1-2,TRBV27,TRBD1,.,TGTGCCAGCAGTTCTCTCGACAGGGTGGGTGGCTACACCTTC,CASSSLDRVGGYTF
TRBJ2-7,TRBV5-4,TRBD1,.,TGTGCCAGCAGCGACCCGGGACAGGGGGCGGGCGAGCAGTACTTC,CASSDPGQGAGEQYF
TRBJ2-5,TRBV30,TRBD1,.,TGTGCCTGGAGGGGATCGACAGGGAACCAAGAGACCCAGTACTTC,CAWRGSTGNQETQYF
TRBJ1-6,TRBV7-9,TRBD1,.,TGTGCCAGCAGCTTAGCTGGGACAGGGAATTCACCCCTCCACTTT,CASSLAGTGNSPLHF
TRBJ2-7,TRBV5-1,TRBD2,.,TGCGCCAGCAGCTTGGGCCCCCTTACTAGCGAAACCTACGAGCAGTACTTC,CASSLGPLTSETYEQYF
TRBJ1-1,TRBV5-6,.,.,TGTGCCAGCAGCTTGGATCGGGGGGCGGTATGGGCTGAAGCTTTCTTT,CASSLDRGAVWAEAFF
TRBJ2-2,TRBV7-3,TRBD2,.,TGTGCCAGCAGCTTATTCCCGGGACTAGCGGGATCTAACACCGGGGAGCTGTTTTTT,CASSLFPGLAGSNTGELFF
TRBJ1-1,TRBV28,TRBD1,.,TGTGCCAGCAGTTCCACAGGGGAGAACACTGAAGCTTTCTTT,CASSSTGENTEAFF
TRBJ2-7,TRBV10-2,.,.,TGCGCCAGCAGTGCCCACCCCGGAGGGGCCGGGGACGAGCAGTACTTC,CASSAHPGGAGDEQYF
TRBJ2-3,TRBV5-1,.,.,TGCGCCAGCAAGGAGGCAGGGGAGGATACGCAGTATTTT,CASKEAGEDTQYF
TRBJ1-1,TRBV18,TRBD1,.,TGTGCCAGCTCATCGGGACAGGGGGCACAGAACACTGAAGCTTTCTTT,CASSSGQGAQNTEAFF
TRBJ1-4,TRBV7-8,TRBD1,.,TGTGCCAGCAGCTTAGCGAAAAAAACAGGGGAAAGGGAAAAACTGTTTTTT,CASSLAKKTGEREKLFF
TRBJ2-5,TRBV11-2,TRBD1,.,TGTGCCAGCACCCGAACAGGGGAAGAGACCCAGTACTTC,CASTRTGEETQYF
TRBJ1-1,TRBV29-1,TRBD1,.,TGCAGCGTTGCTGGGACAGGGGGCAAGAACACTGAAGCTTTCTTT,CSVAGTGGKNTEAFF
TRBJ1-2,TRBV10-3,TRBD1,few,TGTGCCATCAGGGGGACAGGGTTTAACTATGGCTACACCTTC,CAIRGTGFNYGYTF
TRBJ2-1,TRBV10-3,TRBD2,.,TGTGCCATCAGACCTGGGACTAGCGGGCCTGTCTCCTACAATGAGCAGTTCTTC,CAIRPGTSGPVSYNEQFF
TRBJ2-7,TRBV18,.,.,TGTGCCAGCTCATCTGTCTCCTACGAGCAGTACTTC,CASSSVSYEQYF
TRBJ2-2,TRBV5-4,.,.,TGTGCCAGCAGCTTTGCAGGGATACCGAACACCGGGGAGCTGTTTTTT,CASSFAGIPNTGELFF
TRBJ1-3,TRBV29-1,.,.,TGCAGCGCCCACAAGCCAGGATCTGGAAACACCATATATTTT,CSAHKPGSGNTIYF
TRBJ2-7,TRBV19,.,.,TGTGCCCAGGTGGGGGGACGACAAAACGAGCAGTACTTC,CAQVGGRQNEQYF
TRBJ1-2,TRBV27,.,.,TGTGCCAGCAGTTTGGGCAGGGACTATGGCTACACCTTC,CASSLGRDYGYTF
TRBJ2-1,TRBV19,.,.,TGTGCCAGTAGTATTGGAGGGCGGATTTCCTACAATGAGCAGTTCTTC,CASSIGGRISYNEQFF
TRBJ2-3,TRBV24-1,TRBD1,few,TGTGCCACCAGTGACCCGGGACAGCTGGGAGATACGCAGTATTTT,CATSDPGQLGDTQYF
TRBJ2-1,TRBV7-2,.,.,TGTGCCAGCAGCTTGCGGGGAAAGGTTTACAATGAGCAGTTCTTC,CASSLRGKVYNEQFF
TRBJ1-5,TRBV2,.,.,TGTGCCAGCAGTGAGGTCCCGGGGCAGCCCCAGCATTTT,CASSEVPGQPQHF
TRBJ2-3,TRBV27,.,.,TGTGCCAGCAGCACACTAGGGAGGGGGTCGTCTGATACGCAGTATTTT,CASSTLGRGSSDTQYF
TRBJ2-5,TRBV2,.,.,TGTGCCAGCCACCGGGGGGCCCAAGAGACCCAGTACTTC,CASHRGAQETQYF
TRBJ1-1,TRBV10-3,.,.,TGTGCCATCAGTGGGACAGTGAACACTGAAGCTTTCTTT,CAISGTVNTEAFF
TRBJ1-1,TRBV5-1,.,.,TGCGCCAGCAGGGACAGTGCTGAAGCTTTCTTT,CASRDSAEAFF
TRBJ2-3,TRBV15,TRBD2,.,TGTGCCACCAGCAGAGATCGGGCGGGGGTCGGGGATACGCAGTATTTT,CATSRDRAGVGDTQYF
TRBJ1-4,TRBV7-2,.,.,TGTGCCAGCAGCTTAGAGTTTGGCAGGGAACTGTTTTTT,CASSLEFGRELFF
TRBJ2-1,TRBV10-3,TRBD1,.,TGTGCCATCAGGAGCGGACAGGCCCACGGTGAGCAGTTCTTC,CAIRSGQAHGEQFF
TRBJ1-2,TRBV7-6,.,.,TGTGCCAGCAGCCCGCGGGGCCTTGGCTACACCTTC,CASSPRGLGYTF
TRBJ2-3,TRBV2,TRBD1,few,TGTGCCAGCAGTGACAGGGGGCGCGGGGATACGCAGTATTTT,CASSDRGRGDTQYF
TRBJ2-7,TRBV4-2,TRBD2,.,TGTGCCAGCAGCCAAGTAGCGGGTGCCTACGAGCAGTACTTC,CASSQVAGAYEQYF
TRBJ1-6,TRBV28,.,.,TGTGCCAGCACTTTTTACAGCTTTAATTCACCCCTCCACTTT,CASTFYSFNSPLHF